One and the same sample provided the 19 T cell receptor beta chains below, sequenced in a study of blood T cell repertoires in COVID-19. Generated by immunoSEQ multiplex PCR, the TCRdb table keeps only in-frame clones and is missing some. This table holds about 240,000 clones, about 88% found once. The sample comprised peripheral blood. These receptors came from a woman between 45 and 60 years old with COVID-19, enrolled during active disease.

The rearrangement uses TRBV2 and TRBJ2-2, with a possible D match to TRBD1 (6 bases). The CDR3 loop spans 14 amino acids. V was pared by 7 bases and J by 5 bases, with 14 bases between. Per the germline V gene, CDR1 is SNHLY and CDR2 is FYNNEI. The CDR3 DNA is TGTGCCAGCAAGGGTGCAGGGACAACCGGGGAGCTGTTTTTT. Protein sequence: CASKGAGTTGELFF.

This clone was picked up one time. V and J are TRBV11-1 and TRBJ1-6; perhaps TRBD1 as D (6 bases). The germline V and J ends were trimmed by 6 bases and 6 bases, with 12 bases remaining between them. The CDR3 has 14 residues. Germline V gene data show CDR1 as SGHAT and CDR2 as FQDESV (reference sequence). Written as DNA, the CDR3 is TGTGCCAGCAGTCATTGGACAGCTAATTCACCCCTCCACTTT. Protein product: CASSHWTANSPLHF.

The sample holds one count of this clone. V is TRBV21-1 and J is TRBJ2-1; the table's D call of TRBD2 was not tested on the DNA. TRBV21-1 is flagged as a pseudogene. This CDR3 is 17 amino acids long. Here the CDR3 DNA reads TGTGCCAGCAGCAAAGTGGCGAGCGGGGGCCCCTACAATGAGCAGTTCTTC. Translating it yields CASSKVASGGPYNEQFF.

The chain couples TRBV10-3 to TRBJ2-5; TRBD2 agrees at 10 bases. Per germline, CDR1 ENHRY and CDR2 SYGVKD. This CDR3 is built from 14 residues. V lost 6 bases and J lost 5; bases outside the gene matches: 6. The CDR3 is CAISSGGAGETQYF. DNA for the CDR3: TGTGCCATCAGCAGCGGGGGGGCTGGGGAGACCCAGTACTTC.

This clone has a handful of counts. This chain connects TRBV10-1 to TRBJ1-1, with no clear D. Trimming cost V 5 bases and J 10 bases, with 14 bases left between them. The CDR3 extends over 12 amino acids. CDR1 is WNHNN and CDR2 is SYGVQD in the germline V gene (reference sequence). CDR3 sequence reads: CASSPTTAGAFF. The CDR3 nucleotides read TGCGCCAGCAGTCCCACAACGGCGGGAGCTTTCTTT.

The V and J genes are TRBV21-1 and TRBJ2-2; the DNA was not compared with TRBD2, the D call given in the table. TRBV21-1 is classified as a pseudogene. This CDR3 spans 14 amino acids. This CDR3 is CASSLAGSPGELFF. The CDR3 DNA is TGTGCCAGCAGCTTAGCGGGGAGTCCCGGGGAGCTGTTTTTT.

This chain links TRBV11-3 with TRBJ2-3, with TRBD1 matching over 7 bases. This CDR3 is built from 15 residues. Germline V gives CDR1 SGHNT, CDR2 YENEEA. Losses at the gene ends were 5 bases for V and 4 bases for J; bases not matched to a gene: 9. CDR3 residues: CASSPGSGTADTQYF. CDR3 nucleotides: TGTGCCAGCAGCCCCGGATCCGGGACAGCAGATACGCAGTATTTT.

This rearrangement joins TRBV6-5 to TRBJ1-1; a possible D gene is TRBD1 (6 bases). The V gene lost 7 bases and the J gene lost 2 bases, with 11 bases spanning the gap. The CDR3 loop spans 13 amino acids. Germline CDR1 is MNHEY and CDR2 is SVGAGI. The CDR3 protein is CASKGQTNTEAFF. CDR3 sequence (DNA): TGTGCCAGCAAGGGACAAACTAACACTGAAGCTTTCTTT.

V usage is TRBV6-1 and J usage is TRBJ2-3; 7 nucleotides agree with TRBD1. V shed 0 bases, J shed 1 base, and the junction held 7 bases outside the gene matches. Germline V gives CDR1 MNHNS, CDR2 SASEGT. The CDR3 is 17 amino acids. CDR3 protein: CASSEALGGGRTDTQYF. The CDR3 nucleotides are TGTGCCAGCAGTGAAGCTTTAGGGGGCGGGCGCACAGATACGCAGTATTTT.

The CDR3 DNA reads as TGCGCCAGCAGCTTAATGACAGGCACTGAAGCTTTCTTT. It is translated as CASSLMTGTEAFF. This rearrangement joins TRBV5-1 to TRBJ1-1, with D maybe TRBD1 (6 bases). Germline CDR1 reads SGHRS; CDR2 reads YFSETQ. This CDR3 comprises 13 residues. Trimming stripped 2 bases from V and 4 bases from J, with 9 bases between.

This chain links TRBV12-3 or TRBV12-4 with TRBJ1-1; perhaps TRBD1 as D (5 bases). The CDR3 has 11 amino acids. Trimming left V 6 bases short and J 4 bases short, with 6 bases between. The CDR3 is CASRTVTEAFF. The CDR3 DNA sequence: TGTGCCAGCAGGACAGTCACTGAAGCTTTCTTT.

Points on this clone: The DNA is omitted, as the CDR3 cannot be located on it reliably, and the CDR3 follows TCRdb's listing. The chain uses TRBV27 and TRBJ2-3; the table's D call, TRBD1, was not checked against the DNA. The CDR3 spans 16 residues, counting both ends. Germline V gene data show CDR1 as MNHEY and CDR2 as SMNVEV (reference sequence). CDR3 loop: CASSILGQGGPDTQYF.

The rearrangement joins TRBV10-3 to TRBJ1-2; 7 nucleotides match TRBD1. There are 13 residues in the CDR3. CDR1 is ENHRY, CDR2 SYGVKD, per germline. The V segment lost 2 bases and the J segment 6 bases; nucleotides outside the gene matches: 3. Written as DNA, the CDR3 is TGTGCCATCAGTGAGACAGGGGACGATGGCTACACCTTC. This translates into CAISETGDDGYTF.

The V call is TRBV12-5, the J call TRBJ2-1; 7 bases agree with TRBD2. This CDR3 region has 15 residues. J gave up 8 bases and V 5 bases, and 12 bases lay outside the gene matches. Germline-derived CDR1 and CDR2 are LGHNT and FRNRAP. The DNA for the CDR3 is TGTGCTAGTGGTCCGCCCCCCGGGGGGAGGGATGAGCAGTTCTTC. It translates to CASGPPPGGRDEQFF.

This clone showed up just a few times. This rearrangement joins TRBV14 to TRBJ2-7, with D perhaps matching TRBD2 (6 bases). Germline assignment: CDR1 SGHDN and CDR2 FVKESK. V was cut by 7 bases and J by 2 bases, with 15 bases left in between. This CDR3 has 14 residues. The CDR3 loop is CASILAGATYEQYF. The CDR3 DNA is TGTGCCAGCATACTAGCCGGGGCGACCTACGAGCAGTACTTC.

The chain employs TRBV7-9 and TRBJ1-1, with 8 bases aligning to TRBD1. Germline values: CDR1 SEHNR, CDR2 FQNEAQ (reference sequence). CDR3 length equals 15 residues. V lost 5 bases to trimming and J lost 3 bases; unmatched junction nucleotides: 8. CDR3 region: CASSTSDRAHTEAFF. In nucleotides, the CDR3 is TGTGCCAGCAGCACCTCGGACAGGGCTCACACTGAAGCTTTCTTT.

This chain connects TRBV5-1 to TRBJ1-1; D uncertain. V lost 0 bases and J 4 bases, leaving 7 bases between the germline ends. The CDR3 has 13 residues. Germline loops: CDR1 SGHRS, CDR2 YFSETQ. The CDR3: CASSLGGFTEAFF. The CDR3 nucleotides read TGCGCCAGCAGCTTGGGAGGGTTCACTGAAGCTTTCTTT.

The chain's CDR3 is CASSSPILAGGLYTQYF. The CDR3, as DNA: TGTGCCAGCAGTTCCCCTATACTAGCGGGGGGGCTATATACGCAGTATTTT. This sequence joins TRBV28 and TRBJ2-3, with 13 bases aligning to TRBD2. The CDR3 has 17 residues. After removal of 4 bases from V and 7 bases from J, the junction contained 11 bases not matched to a gene. The germline gives CDR1 MDHEN, CDR2 SYDVKM.

The chain has TRBV11-3 and TRBJ2-1; 8 bases align to TRBD1. The ends lost 3 bases at V and 10 bases at J; junction bases unmatched: 2. CDR3 size: 12 residues. Germline lookup yields CDR1 SGHNT and CDR2 YENEEA. DNA of the CDR3: TGTGCCAGCAGCTTGGGGGACAGGGAGCAGTTCTTC. Its translation: CASSLGDREQFF.